This TCR beta chain was identified during a study of blood T cell repertoires in COVID-19. The overall study: Collection of acute and convalescent COVID-19 samples took place in the United States, Italy and Spain. PBMCs, B-cell-depleted T cells, or T cells were the source of the cDNA or gDNA that made up the material.

Participants' reported clinical history set cohort assignment. Assay used: immunoSEQ multiplex PCR; TCRdb lists only in-frame clones, some missing. Altogether roughly 250,000 clones are present, 75% to 90% being singletons, with the ten largest covering 0.87%. The CDR3 loop spans 14 amino acids. CDR1 and CDR2 (germline): MNHEY, SVGAGI. Trimming cost V 2 bases and J 8 bases; bases outside gene matches: 5. Sample: PBMCs or T cells enriched from blood (not recorded which). The TCR sequence derives from a man aged 45-60 years who had been exposed to COVID-19. This sequence joins TRBV6-5 and TRBJ1-4, with 7 bases that match TRBD1. This CDR3 reads CASSYEGASEKLFF. For the CDR3, the DNA is TGTGCCAGCAGTTACGAGGGGGCGTCGGAAAAACTGTTTTTT.